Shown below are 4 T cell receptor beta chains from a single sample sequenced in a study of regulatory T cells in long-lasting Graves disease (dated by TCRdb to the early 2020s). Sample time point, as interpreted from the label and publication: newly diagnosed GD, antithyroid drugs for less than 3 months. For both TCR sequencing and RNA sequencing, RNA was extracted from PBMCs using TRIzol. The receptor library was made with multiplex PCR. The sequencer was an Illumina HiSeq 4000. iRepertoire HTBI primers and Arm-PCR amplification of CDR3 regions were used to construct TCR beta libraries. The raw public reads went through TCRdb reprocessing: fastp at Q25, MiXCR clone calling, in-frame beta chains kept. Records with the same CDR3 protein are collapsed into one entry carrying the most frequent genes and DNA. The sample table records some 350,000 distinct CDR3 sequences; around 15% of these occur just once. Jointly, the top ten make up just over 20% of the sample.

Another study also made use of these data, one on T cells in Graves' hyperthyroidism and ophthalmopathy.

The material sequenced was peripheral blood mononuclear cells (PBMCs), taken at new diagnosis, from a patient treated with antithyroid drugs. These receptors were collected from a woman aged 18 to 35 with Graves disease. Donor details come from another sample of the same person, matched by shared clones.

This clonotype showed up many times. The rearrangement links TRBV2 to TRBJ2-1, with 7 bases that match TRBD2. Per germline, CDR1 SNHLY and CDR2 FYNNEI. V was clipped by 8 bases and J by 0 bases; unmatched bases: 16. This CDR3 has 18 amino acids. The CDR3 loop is CASGSSGVPDHSYNEQFF. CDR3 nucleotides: TGTGCCAGCGGTTCGAGCGGGGTACCTGATCACTCCTACAATGAGCAGTTCTTC. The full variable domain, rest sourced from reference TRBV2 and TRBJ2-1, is EPEVTQTPSHQVTQMGQEVILRCVPISNHLYFYWYRQILGQKVEFLVSFYNNEISEKSEIFDDQFSVERPDGSNFTLKIRSTKLEDSAMYFCASGSSGVPDHSYNEQFFGPGTRLTVL.

CDR3 in DNA: TGTGCCAGCAGCTTGGCTCATCGACGGGATCTCTACAATGAGCAGTTCTTC. This translates into CASSLAHRRDLYNEQFF. This chain connects TRBV5-6 to TRBJ2-1, with D possibly TRBD2 on 5 matching bases. V was trimmed by 0 bases and J by 3 bases, leaving 16 bases between them. Looked up from germline, CDR1 is SGHDT and CDR2 is YYEEEE. The CDR3 runs 17 residues.

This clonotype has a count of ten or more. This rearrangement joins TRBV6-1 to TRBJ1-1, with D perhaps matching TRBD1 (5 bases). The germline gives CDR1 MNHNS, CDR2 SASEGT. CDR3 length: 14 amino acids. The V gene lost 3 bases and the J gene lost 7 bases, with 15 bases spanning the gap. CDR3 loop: CASSDRAAGGEAFF. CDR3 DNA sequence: TGTGCCAGCAGTGACCGGGCCGCTGGGGGTGAAGCTTTCTTT.

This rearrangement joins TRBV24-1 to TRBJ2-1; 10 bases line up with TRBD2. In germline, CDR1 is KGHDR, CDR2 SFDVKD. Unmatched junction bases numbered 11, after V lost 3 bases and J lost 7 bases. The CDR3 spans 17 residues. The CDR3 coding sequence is TGTGCCACCAGTGATCGAAAACTAGCGGGGCGTGGAAATGAGCAGTTCTTC. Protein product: CATSDRKLAGRGNEQFF.